Listed here are 9 T cell receptor beta chains from one sample, sequenced in a study of OX40 agonist ivuxolimab in advanced cancers. The protocol was immunoSEQ multiplex PCR, while the TCRdb copy is restricted to in-frame clones and leaves out a portion. The sample lists approximately 130,000 clones; 90% were seen once. The input for sequencing was CD4+ or CD8+ T cells sorted from blood, taken in a trial of the OX40 agonist ivuxolimab. The origin of the receptors is an adult with an advanced solid tumor such as melanoma, head and neck, liver or kidney cancer.

The V and J genes are TRBV11-2 and TRBJ1-1; possibly TRBD1 for D (6 bases). CDR3 length: 15 residues. The V and J ends lost 1 base and 1 base respectively, with 10 bases between them. CDR1 and CDR2 (germline): SGHAT, FQNNGV. The CDR3 DNA sequence: TGTGCCAGCAGCTTAGTGGGGGCGGAGAACACTGAAGCTTTCTTT. It encodes CASSLVGAENTEAFF. The full variable domain, with the rest looked up from reference TRBV11-2 and TRBJ1-1, is EAGVAQSPRYKIIEKRQSVAFWCNPISGHATLYWYQQILGQGPKLLIQFQNNGVVDDSQLPKDRFSAERLKGVDSTLKIQPAKLEDSAVYLCASSLVGAENTEAFFGQGTRLTVV.

The gene calls are TRBV7-2 and TRBJ1-5; 12 bases are shared with TRBD1. This CDR3 has 17 amino acids. Germline V gene sequence: CDR1 SGHTA, CDR2 FQGNSA. J lost 7 bases, V lost 4 bases, and 11 bases had no gene match. The CDR3 protein is CASSSYAGTGGRQPQHF. CDR3 coding DNA: TGTGCCAGCAGCTCTTACGCCGGGACAGGGGGCAGACAGCCCCAGCATTTT.

Details on this clone: One end of the junction fails to match germline, which may point to a read error. V is TRBV7-7 and J is TRBJ2-2, with 13 bases lining up with TRBD2. Germline values: CDR1 SSHAT, CDR2 FNYEAQ (reference sequence). CDR3 size: 17 residues. For the CDR3, the DNA is TGTGCTAGCAGCTTCGACTCGGGACTAGCGGGGACCGGGGAGCTGTTTTTT. Translating gives CASSFDSGLAGTGELFF.

The table lists this clone with a count of one. The CDR3 region is CASSLGRANEKLFF. The CDR3 DNA is TGCGCCAGCAGCTTGGGGAGGGCTAATGAAAAACTGTTTTTT. The genes are TRBV5-1 and TRBJ1-4; D call uncertain. Germline-derived CDR1 and CDR2 are SGHRS and YFSETQ. The length of the CDR3 is 14 residues. Trimming stripped 0 bases from V and 3 bases from J, with 6 bases between.

The chain couples TRBV28 to TRBJ2-3; 7 positions agree with TRBD2. The CDR3 length is 15 residues. J was trimmed by 6 bases and V by 5 bases; bases with no gene match: 11. Germline loops: CDR1 MDHEN, CDR2 SYDVKM. The CDR3 here is CASSPWGGNGDTQYF. CDR3 sequence (DNA): TGTGCCAGCAGTCCCTGGGGGGGTAATGGTGATACGCAGTATTTT.

This sequence joins TRBV5-1 and TRBJ1-5, with D possibly matching TRBD1 (6 bases). Trimming cost V 2 bases and J 7 bases, with 13 bases left between them. Germline V gene lookup returns CDR1 SGHRS and CDR2 YFSETQ. The CDR3 length is 14 residues. CDR3 residues: CASSLGTSQQPQHF. In DNA, the CDR3 is TGCGCCAGCAGCTTAGGGACAAGTCAGCAGCCCCAGCATTTT.

The chain combines TRBV7-3 with TRBJ2-1, with 14 bases aligning to TRBD2. V gave up 0 bases and J gave up 4 bases; unmatched junction bases: 8. Germline V gives CDR1 SGHTA, CDR2 FQGTGA. The CDR3 covers 19 residues. The DNA of the CDR3 is TGTGCCAGCAGCTTAACGCCGGGACTAGCGGGAGCACATTACAATGAGCAGTTCTTC. Translation gives CASSLTPGLAGAHYNEQFF.

The CDR3 protein is CASSLDRGSDEQFF. The CDR3 coding sequence is TGTGCCAGCAGCTTAGATAGGGGGAGCGATGAGCAGTTCTTC. The V and J genes are TRBV11-3 and TRBJ2-1; a weak D match, TRBD1 (6 bases). V lost 0 bases, J lost 8 bases, and 11 bases lay in between. Germline CDR1 SGHNT, CDR2 YENEEA. This CDR3 contains 14 residues.

V gene TRBV7-9 combines with J gene TRBJ2-1, with D perhaps assigned TRBD1 or TRBD2 (6 bases each). This CDR3 contains 13 residues. The germline V gene encodes CDR1 SEHNR and CDR2 FQNEAQ (reference sequence). V was trimmed by 8 bases and J by 6 bases, leaving 14 bases between them. The CDR3 coding sequence is TGTGCCAGCCCCCCCCGGGGGCTCAATGAGCAGTTCTTC. Translation gives CASPPRGLNEQFF.